The source of this T cell receptor (beta chain) is a study of T cell responses to AZD1222 COVID-19 vaccine. Study conclusions and caveats: Regions left unmutated in variants are reportedly the target of nearly half of spike-specific TCRs. Just a handful of people given AZD1222 tested seropositive at baseline. Clonal diversity was possibly underestimated, and white British individuals and females predominated among donors.

Clones were read by immunoSEQ multiplex PCR, and TCRdb kept only the in-frame ones, dropping some. This table has 50,000 to 60,000 clones, around 80% appearing once. In the case of this clone: Its cognate antigen is unknown.

Recipients boosted at about 4 weeks or about 12 weeks are pooled. Deletions cut 2 bases from V and 1 base from J, with 5 bases between. The CDR3 contains 13 residues. CDR1 MNHEY and CDR2 SVGEGT come from the germline V gene. The input for sequencing was peripheral blood, taken 28 days after the second AZD1222 dose. This TCR came from an adult who received the AZD1222 COVID-19 vaccine. This rearrangement joins TRBV6-2 or TRBV6-3 to TRBJ1-2; no definite D call. CDR3 amino acids: CASSYSNNYGYTF. The CDR3 coding sequence is TGTGCCAGCAGTTACAGCAATAACTATGGCTACACCTTC.